The rows below give T cell receptor beta chains drawn from one sample of a study of blood T cell repertoires in COVID-19. Using immunoSEQ multiplex PCR, the repertoire was profiled, and TCRdb retains in-frame clones only, with some absent. The sample contains fewer than 85,000 clones, 88% of which appear only once. Input material: peripheral blood. These TCRs come from a human donor in a cohort sampled during active COVID-19. The CDR3 runs from the conserved cysteine through the conserved F or W. The D gene is left open where the match is weak. The size entry is marked missing in some rows and otherwise reads once, few, many or a size class.

abundance	d_gene	j_gene	v_gene	CDR3aa	CDR3nt
.	TRBD2	TRBJ2-3	TRBV19	CASSIDTLAGTGTDTQYF	TGTGCCAGTAGTATAGATACGCTAGCGGGGACAGGCACAGATACGCAGTATTTT
.	.	TRBJ2-3	TRBV12-3/TRBV12-4	CASSHSEQGTQYF	TGTGCCAGCAGTCACAGCGAGCAGGGTACGCAGTATTTT
.	TRBD2	TRBJ2-7	TRBV7-2	CASSRAGGVDEQYF	TGTGCCAGCAGCAGAGCGGGAGGGGTCGACGAGCAGTACTTC
.	TRBD1	TRBJ2-2	TRBV4-2	CASSSISGTGGAGELFF	TGTGCCAGCAGCTCAATATCCGGGACAGGGGGCGCCGGGGAGCTGTTTTTT
.	.	TRBJ1-1	TRBV4-1	CASSQDRRPGVNTEAFF	TGCGCCAGCAGCCAAGACAGGAGGCCGGGGGTGAACACTGAAGCTTTCTTT
.	TRBD1	TRBJ2-1	TRBV5-1	CVSGQGLGNEQFF	TGCGTCAGCGGACAGGGTTTGGGTAATGAGCAGTTCTTC
.	.	TRBJ1-4	TRBV6-5	CASRYNEKLFF	TGTGCCAGCAGGTATAATGAAAAACTGTTTTTT
.	.	TRBJ2-3	TRBV5-8	CASTPWDTSTDTQYF	TGTGCCAGCACGCCCTGGGACACTAGCACAGATACGCAGTATTTT
.	.	TRBJ2-2	TRBV6-5	CASSYSVTLNTGELFF	TGTGCCAGCAGTTACTCGGTGACACTTAACACCGGGGAGCTGTTTTTT
.	TRBD1	TRBJ1-6	TRBV7-8	CASSFKTGTGVSPLHF	TGTGCCAGCAGCTTTAAAACCGGGACAGGGGTTTCACCCCTCCACTTT
once	TRBD2	TRBJ2-1	TRBV6-5	CASSYSGSGSSNEQFF	TGTGCCAGCAGTTACTCGGGTAGCGGGAGTTCGAATGAGCAGTTCTTC
.	TRBD1	TRBJ1-1	TRBV29-1	CSVSGGRNTEAFF	TGCAGCGTCTCAGGGGGTAGGAACACTGAAGCTTTCTTT
.	.	TRBJ1-5	TRBV5-1	CASSCQAGRPPVNQPQHF	TGCGCCAGCAGCTGTCAGGCGGGCAGGCCGCCGGTCAATCAGCCCCAGCATTTT
.	.	TRBJ2-6	TRBV7-9	CASSPTGANVLTF	TGTGCCAGCAGCCCTACGGGGGCCAACGTCCTGACTTTC
.	TRBD1	TRBJ2-7	TRBV3-1/TRBV3-2	CASSLGQNYEQYF	TGTGCCAGCAGCCTGGGACAGAATTACGAGCAGTACTTC
.	TRBD1	TRBJ1-2	TRBV3-1/TRBV3-2	CASSELSTGGGGYTF	TGTGCCAGCAGCGAACTTTCTACAGGGGGCGGAGGCTACACCTTC
few	.	TRBJ1-3	TRBV19	CASSHPVASSGNTIYF	TGTGCCAGCTCCCACCCGGTCGCGAGCTCTGGAAACACCATATATTTT
.	.	TRBJ1-6	TRBV30	CAWSPPSGSIIHLHF	TGTGCCTGGAGTCCCCCCTCGGGTTCCATAATCCACCTCCACTTT
.	.	TRBJ2-7	TRBV16	CASSQSPQSYEQYF	TGTGCCAGCAGCCAATCCCCACAGTCCTACGAGCAGTACTTC
once	TRBD1	TRBJ1-3	TRBV14	CASSQELAGGPLYF	TGTGCCAGCAGCCAAGAACTTGCAGGGGGACCGTTATATTTT
.	.	TRBJ1-1	TRBV5-1	CASSLDGMNTEAFF	TGCGCCAGCAGCTTGGACGGTATGAACACTGAAGCTTTCTTT
.	TRBD1	TRBJ1-1	TRBV25-1	CASSGPRTGNDEAFF	TGTGCCAGCAGTGGCCCCCGGACAGGAAACGATGAAGCTTTCTTT
.	.	TRBJ2-2	TRBV18	CASSPPNYVWNTGELFF	TGTGCCAGCTCACCACCAAATTATGTGTGGAACACCGGGGAGCTGTTTTTT
.	.	TRBJ1-2	TRBV29-1	CSVVEVVGYGYTF	TGCAGCGTTGTGGAGGTGGTGGGCTATGGCTACACCTTC
.	TRBD1	TRBJ2-3	TRBV29-1	CSVGQGGPDTQYF	TGCAGCGTCGGACAGGGGGGTCCAGATACGCAGTATTTT
.	.	TRBJ1-1	TRBV19	CASREGGTEAFF	TGTGCCTCACGGGAGGGGGGCACTGAAGCTTTCTTT
.	TRBD2	TRBJ2-7	TRBV6-5	CASRPAPDGGTEQYF	TGTGCCAGCAGGCCCGCTCCAGACGGGGGGACCGAGCAGTACTTC
.	.	TRBJ1-5	TRBV6-5	CASSEDSSNQPQHF	TGTGCCAGCAGCGAGGACAGCAGCAATCAGCCCCAGCATTTT
.	TRBD2	TRBJ2-3	TRBV5-6	CASSPFSGSTDTQYF	TGTGCCAGCAGCCCCTTTAGCGGGAGCACAGATACGCAGTATTTT
.	TRBD1	TRBJ1-4	TRBV28	CASRPSGTGNEKLFF	TGTGCCAGCAGACCCTCCGGGACAGGGAACGAAAAACTGTTTTTT
.	TRBD1	TRBJ2-7	TRBV10-3	CAIRAGTEGYEQYF	TGTGCCATCAGGGCTGGGACAGAGGGCTACGAGCAGTACTTC
.	.	TRBJ1-1	TRBV9	CASSAKLGDTEAFF	TGTGCCAGCAGCGCGAAGTTAGGGGACACTGAAGCTTTCTTT
once	.	TRBJ2-7	TRBV27	CASSLSLGAVPYEQYF	TGTGCCAGCAGTTTATCGCTGGGGGCAGTCCCTTACGAGCAGTACTTC
.	.	TRBJ2-3	TRBV2	CASSDIQRTDTQYF	TGTGCCAGCAGTGATATACAGCGCACAGATACGCAGTATTTT
.	TRBD2	TRBJ2-7	TRBV27	CASSLSGGRAPYEQYF	TGTGCCAGCAGTTTATCTGGCGGGAGGGCCCCCTACGAGCAGTACTTC
.	.	TRBJ1-1	TRBV6-1	CASSEWSMIYLGSTEAFF	TGTGCCAGCAGTGAATGGTCTATGATCTACCTCGGTTCTACTGAAGCTTTCTTT
.	.	TRBJ1-5	TRBV5-1	CASSLGGSNQPQHF	TGCGCCAGCAGCTTGGGGGGCTCCAATCAGCCCCAGCATTTT
.	TRBD1	TRBJ2-7	TRBV5-1	CASSLAGTGVHEQYF	TGCGCCAGCAGCTTGGCCGGGACAGGGGTCCACGAGCAGTACTTC
.	.	TRBJ1-1	TRBV9	CASSITGFMNTEAFF	TGTGCCAGCAGCATCACAGGGTTCATGAACACTGAAGCTTTCTTT
.	.	TRBJ1-4	TRBV5-1	CASSLAGVGTNEKLFF	TGCGCCAGCAGCTTGGCGGGGGTTGGGACTAATGAAAAACTGTTTTTT
once	TRBD2	TRBJ2-7	TRBV4-1	CASSYGASSGSYEQYF	TGCGCCAGCAGTTATGGGGCGTCTAGCGGGAGTTACGAGCAGTACTTC
.	.	TRBJ1-5	TRBV10-3	CAISEGRSGQPQHF	TGTGCCATCAGCGAGGGACGCAGCGGTCAGCCCCAGCATTTT
.	.	TRBJ1-1	TRBV29-1	CSVAETQNTEAFF	TGCAGCGTCGCCGAGACACAGAACACTGAAGCTTTCTTT
.	.	TRBJ1-3	TRBV19	CASSRAGFLSAGNTIYF	TGTGCCAGTAGTAGAGCAGGGTTCCTTTCTGCTGGAAACACCATATATTTT
.	TRBD2	TRBJ2-7	TRBV5-5	CASSFSGRATPYEQYF	TGTGCCAGCAGCTTTAGCGGGAGGGCCACTCCCTACGAGCAGTACTTC
.	.	TRBJ1-1	TRBV4-1	CASSRQTGEAFF	TGCGCCAGCAGCCGCCAGACAGGTGAAGCTTTCTTT
.	TRBD1	TRBJ2-7	TRBV7-7	CASSLGTGEAYEQYF	TGTGCTAGCAGCTTGGGGACAGGGGAAGCCTACGAGCAGTACTTC
.	.	TRBJ2-3	TRBV7-8	CASNPGTDTQYF	TGTGCCAGCAACCCGGGCACAGATACGCAGTATTTT
once	TRBD1	TRBJ1-3	TRBV5-8	CASSTTGSAGNTIYF	TGTGCCAGCAGCACGACAGGGTCCGCTGGAAACACCATATATTTT
.	TRBD2	TRBJ2-1	TRBV19	CASKGLAGVYNEQFF	TGTGCCAGTAAGGGACTAGCGGGAGTCTACAATGAGCAGTTCTTC
.	.	TRBJ1-5	TRBV10-3	CAISDSAEGNQPQHF	TGTGCCATCAGTGATAGTGCGGAGGGGAATCAGCCCCAGCATTTT
few	.	TRBJ2-3	TRBV5-1	CASSFRSLAPGADTQYF	TGCGCCAGCAGCTTCCGAAGCCTAGCGCCTGGGGCAGATACGCAGTATTTT
.	.	TRBJ1-5	TRBV6-1	CASSEVRVVNQPQHF	TGTGCCAGCAGTGAAGTCCGAGTTGTTAATCAGCCCCAGCATTTT